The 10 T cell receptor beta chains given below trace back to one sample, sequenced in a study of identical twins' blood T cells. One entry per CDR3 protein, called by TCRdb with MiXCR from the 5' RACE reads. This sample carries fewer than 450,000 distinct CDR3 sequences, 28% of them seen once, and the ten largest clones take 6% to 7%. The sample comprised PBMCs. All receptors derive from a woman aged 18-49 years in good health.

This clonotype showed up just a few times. The CDR3 DNA is TGTGCCAGTAGTATAGATCGGGGCAGTAGTATTGAAGCTTTCTTT. It yields the protein CASSIDRGSSIEAFF. V gene TRBV19 combines with J gene TRBJ1-1; a possible D gene is TRBD1 (5 bases). The V gene lost 0 bases and the J gene lost 7 bases, with 15 bases spanning the gap. CDR3 length: 15 amino acids. Germline assignment: CDR1 LNHDA and CDR2 SQIVND (reference sequence).

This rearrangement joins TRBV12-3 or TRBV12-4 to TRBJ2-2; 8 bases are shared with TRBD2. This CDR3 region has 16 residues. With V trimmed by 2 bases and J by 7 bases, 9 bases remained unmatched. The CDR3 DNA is TGTGCCAGCAGTTTATACGGGAGGGCCTCCAACGGGGAGCTGTTTTTT. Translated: CASSLYGRASNGELFF.

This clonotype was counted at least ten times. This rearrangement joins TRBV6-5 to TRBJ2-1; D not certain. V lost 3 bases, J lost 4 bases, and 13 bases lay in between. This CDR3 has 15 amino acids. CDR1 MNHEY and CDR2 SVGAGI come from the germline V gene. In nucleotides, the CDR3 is TGTGCCAGCAGTTATGGCCGGGCAGCGTACAATGAGCAGTTCTTC. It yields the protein CASSYGRAAYNEQFF.

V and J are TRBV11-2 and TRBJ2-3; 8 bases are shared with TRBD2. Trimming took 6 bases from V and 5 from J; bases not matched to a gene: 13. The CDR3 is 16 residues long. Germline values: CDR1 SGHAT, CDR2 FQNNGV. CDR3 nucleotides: TGTGCCAGCAGTCCCCAGCCGGGAGGGTCAGTAGATACGCAGTATTTT. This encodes CASSPQPGGSVDTQYF.

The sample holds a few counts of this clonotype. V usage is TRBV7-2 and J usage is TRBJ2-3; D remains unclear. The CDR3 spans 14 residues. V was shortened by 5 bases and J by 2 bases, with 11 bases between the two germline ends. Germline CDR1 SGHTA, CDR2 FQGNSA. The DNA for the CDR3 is TGTGCCAGCAGCCTTGACATTTCCACAGATACGCAGTATTTT. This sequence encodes CASSLDISTDTQYF. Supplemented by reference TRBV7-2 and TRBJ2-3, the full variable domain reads GAGVSQSPSNKVTEKGKDVELRCDPISGHTALYWYRQSLGQGLEFLIYFQGNSAPDKSGLPSDRFSAERTGGSVSTLTIQRTQQEDSAVYLCASSLDISTDTQYFGPGTRLTVL.

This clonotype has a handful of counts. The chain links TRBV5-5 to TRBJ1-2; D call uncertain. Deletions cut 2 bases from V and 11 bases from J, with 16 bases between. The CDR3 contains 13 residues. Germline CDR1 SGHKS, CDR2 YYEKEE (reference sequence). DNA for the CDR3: TGTGCCAGCAGCTTATCCACCGAAGCACGGTACACCTTC. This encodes CASSLSTEARYTF.

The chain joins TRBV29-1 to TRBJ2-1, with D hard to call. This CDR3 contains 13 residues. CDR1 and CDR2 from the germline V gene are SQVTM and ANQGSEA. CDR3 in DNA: TGCAGAGTGGTGGACCTTACATACAATGAGCAGTTCTTC. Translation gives CRVVDLTYNEQFF.

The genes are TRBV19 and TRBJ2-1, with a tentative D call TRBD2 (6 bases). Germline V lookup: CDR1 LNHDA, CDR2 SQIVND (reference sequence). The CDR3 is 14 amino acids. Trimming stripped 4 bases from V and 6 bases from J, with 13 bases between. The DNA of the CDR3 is TGTGCCAGTAGTACGGCGGACGGGGGCAATGAGCAGTTCTTC. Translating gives CASSTADGGNEQFF.

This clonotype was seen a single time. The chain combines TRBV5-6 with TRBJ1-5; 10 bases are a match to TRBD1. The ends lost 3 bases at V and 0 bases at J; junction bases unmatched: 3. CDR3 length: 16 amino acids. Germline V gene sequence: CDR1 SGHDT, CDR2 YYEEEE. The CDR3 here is CASSWGTGDSNQPQHF. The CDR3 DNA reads TGTGCCAGCAGCTGGGGGACAGGGGATAGCAATCAGCCCCAGCATTTT.

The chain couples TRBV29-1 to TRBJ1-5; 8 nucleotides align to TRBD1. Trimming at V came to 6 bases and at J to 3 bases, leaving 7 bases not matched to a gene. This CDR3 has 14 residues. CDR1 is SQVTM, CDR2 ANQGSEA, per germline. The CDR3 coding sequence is TGCAGCGTCGCCGACAGGGGAATCAATCAGCCCCAGCATTTT. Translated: CSVADRGINQPQHF. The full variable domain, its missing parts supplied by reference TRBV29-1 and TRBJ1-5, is SAVISQKPSRDICQRGTSLTIQCQVDSQVTMMFWYRQQPGQSLTLIATANQGSEATYESGFVIDKFPISRPNLTFSTLTVSNMSPEDSSIYLCSVADRGINQPQHFGDGTRLSIL.